The present TCR beta chain was sequenced within a study of CD8+CD57+ T cells in acquired aplastic anemia (dated by TCRdb to between 2017 and 2018). The study in broad terms: DNA extracted from sorted CD4+ and CD8+ cells had a mean of around 3 ug, with a range of roughly 0.18 to 27.4 ug. A CD8+CD57+ expansion meant a frequency higher than the mean frequency seen in healthy subjects. Overall study results and their limits: Although around 30 CD8+ CDR3 sequences were shared by patients and controls, these sequences appeared highly expressed in patients and within the immunodominant clones of patients. Patients and healthy controls showed no significant difference in CD8+ Simpson's diversity (P=0.060).

Profiling of TCR beta VDJ combinations and CDR3 sequences used genomic DNA as the template. An Illumina HiSeq 2000 was the platform used for TCR repertoire sequencing. In the authors' own workflow: TRBV/TRBJ rearrangement plots, CDR3 size and DJ length profiles, and Simpson's diversity index were used to assess repertoires. Whichever DNA sequence was most abundant in the deep sequencing data was defined as the immunodominant clone. CDR3 amino acid sequences were checked for sharing between subjects and were compared against published repertoires and the VDJdb database. The public reads were run again by TCRdb, first through fastp at Q25 and then through MiXCR, and only productive beta chains were kept. Merged by CDR3 protein, the rows form single entries marked with the most common genes and DNA. The V and J calls and clone size are TCRdb's, not the authors'. The sample includes 450,000 to 550,000 distinct CDR3 sequences, with about a third observed a single time. The ten largest clones take up less than 0.85% of the sample.

This clonotype came up many times. Its target antigen remains unknown. Per-nucleotide qualities are absent, and no much larger clonotype sits a single base away. Patients chosen for sequencing had shown expansion of CD8+CD57+ cells by flow cytometry. Every patient had a diagnosis of severe acquired aplastic anemia based on International Study of Aplastic Anemia and Agranulocytosis and Camitta criteria. At the time blood was sampled, none of the patients had received any therapy. In the study, sorted CD4+ and CD8+ blood T cells from patients with severe aplastic anemia and from healthy subjects underwent deep sequencing of TCR repertoires. Patients were enrolled in the USA under clinicaltrials.gov protocols 00001620, 01623167, 00001397, 00071045, 00081523 and 00961064. Ficoll-Paque density gradient centrifugation was used to isolate peripheral blood mononuclear cells. Before DNA extraction, CD4+ and CD8+ T cells were sorted with FACS or magnetic beads.

From its cysteine to its phenylalanine, the CDR3 spans 12 amino acids. Only the CDR3 DNA stays, 36 bases, in frame from base 1. The germline V gene encodes CDR1 LNHDA and CDR2 SQIVND (reference sequence). Between the V and J ends, shortened by 6 bases and 3 bases respectively, the junction contains 8 bases. The sequenced material came from sorted CD4+, CD8+, or CD8+CD57+ T cells (not recorded which) from PBMCs. The receptor was isolated from a human donor with aplastic anemia. The V and J segments used are TRBV19 and TRBJ1-1, with TRBD1 perhaps the D gene, on 5 matching bases. The DNA sequence follows: TGTGCCAGTAGCCAGGGTTACACTGAAGCTTTCTTT. It codes for CASSQGYTEAFF.